This T cell receptor (beta chain) was sequenced during a study of blood T cell repertoires in COVID-19. TCRdb's table, derived via immunoSEQ multiplex PCR, lists solely in-frame clones and lacks some. The data contain 350,000 to 400,000 clones, 88% of them singletons. From germline, CDR1 is SGDLS and CDR2 YYNGEE. The CDR3 has 16 residues. V dropped 3 bases and J dropped 0 bases, with 12 bases sitting between them. V is TRBV9 and J is TRBJ1-4, with D possibly TRBD1 on 5 matching bases. The specimen was PBMCs or T cells enriched from blood (not recorded which). This clonotype was obtained from a woman in her thirties with acute COVID-19. The CDR3, as DNA: TGTGCCAGCAGCGGCGGGACCGCTGCAACTAATGAAAAACTGTTTTTT. Its protein product is CASSGGTAATNEKLFF.